This TCR beta chain was profiled in a study of OX40 agonist ivuxolimab in advanced cancers. Study context: Ivuxolimab is an agonistic anti-OX40 (CD134) antibody, and patients were treated with it. A male proportion of about 84% was recorded, with mean age approximately 64 years and range roughly 23 to 85. Partial responses occurred in Three dose-escalation patients, one with hepatocellular carcinoma and two with cutaneous melanoma.

Measured with immunoSEQ multiplex PCR; TCRdb has only the in-frame clones, and not every one. The sample has 57,000 or so clones; 80% to 95% are singletons. Findings and caveats of the study: Partly responding patients at 0.1-3.0 mg/kg showed some of the smallest clonal expansion.

Comments on this clone: Antigen: not known.

This sequence originates from an adult with an advanced solid tumor such as melanoma, head and neck, liver or kidney cancer. The sequenced sample was CD4+ or CD8+ T cells sorted from blood, obtained in a trial of the OX40 agonist ivuxolimab.

CDR3 loop: CSARLNEKLFF. The CDR3 bases are TGCAGTGCTAGACTCAATGAAAAACTGTTTTTT. The chain combines TRBV20-1 with TRBJ1-4; D is uncertain. The germline V gene encodes CDR1 DFQATT and CDR2 SNEGSKA (reference sequence). V shed 2 bases and J shed 5 bases, with 3 bases lying between them. This CDR3 is built from 11 residues.